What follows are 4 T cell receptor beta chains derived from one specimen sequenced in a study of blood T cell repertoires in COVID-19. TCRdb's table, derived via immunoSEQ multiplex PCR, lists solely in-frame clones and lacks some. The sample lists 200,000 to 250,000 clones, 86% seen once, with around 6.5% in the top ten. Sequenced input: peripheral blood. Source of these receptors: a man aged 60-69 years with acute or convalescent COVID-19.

The CDR3 bases are TGCAGCGTTGCCGTTGGACAGACTAACTATGGCTACACCTTC. This sequence encodes CSVAVGQTNYGYTF. The genes are TRBV29-1 and TRBJ1-2; the D gene is possibly TRBD1 (6 bases). Trimming removed 4 bases from V and 0 bases from J, with 12 bases in between. From germline, CDR1 is SQVTM and CDR2 ANQGSEA. The length of the CDR3 is 14 residues.

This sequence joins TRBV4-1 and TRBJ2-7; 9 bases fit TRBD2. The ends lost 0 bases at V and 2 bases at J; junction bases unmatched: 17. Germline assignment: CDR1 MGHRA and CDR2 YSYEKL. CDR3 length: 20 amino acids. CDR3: CASSQDLRAGGTLKTYEQYF. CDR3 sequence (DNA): TGCGCCAGCAGCCAAGATCTTCGAGCGGGAGGCACACTAAAGACCTACGAGCAGTACTTC.

The chain's CDR3 is CAWSVQGNGNTIYF. The CDR3 nucleotides read TGTGCCTGGAGTGTACAGGGCAATGGAAACACCATATATTTT. This chain connects TRBV30 to TRBJ1-3; tentatively, D is TRBD1 (6 bases). Per germline, CDR1 GTSNPN and CDR2 SVGIG (reference sequence). There are 14 residues in the CDR3. V was pared by 0 bases and J by 3 bases, with 9 bases between.

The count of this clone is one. The CDR3 sequence is CASSPRDRGAWDTEAFF. CDR3 sequence (DNA): TGTGCCAGCAGCCCACGGGACAGGGGAGCTTGGGACACTGAAGCTTTCTTT. The V call is TRBV9, the J call TRBJ1-1; 10 bases are shared with TRBD1. Losses at the gene ends were 4 bases for V and 3 bases for J; bases not matched to a gene: 12. This CDR3 is built from 17 residues. Germline assignment: CDR1 SGDLS and CDR2 YYNGEE.